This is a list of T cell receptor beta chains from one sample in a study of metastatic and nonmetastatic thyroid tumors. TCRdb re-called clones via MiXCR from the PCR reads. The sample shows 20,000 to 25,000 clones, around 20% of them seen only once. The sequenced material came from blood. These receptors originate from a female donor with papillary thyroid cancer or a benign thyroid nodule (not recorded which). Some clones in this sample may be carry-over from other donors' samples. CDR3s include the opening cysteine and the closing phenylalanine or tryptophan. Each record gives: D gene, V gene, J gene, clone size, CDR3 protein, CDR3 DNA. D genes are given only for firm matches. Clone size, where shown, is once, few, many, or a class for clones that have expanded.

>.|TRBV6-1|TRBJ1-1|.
CASSGDRRTEAFF
TGTGCCAGCAGCGGAGACAGGCGCACTGAAGCTTTCTTT
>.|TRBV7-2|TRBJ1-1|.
CASDPGGMCTEAFF
TGTGCCAGCGACCCTGGCGGGATGTGTACTGAAGCTTTCTTT
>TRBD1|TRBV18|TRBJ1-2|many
CASSEGTAYGYTF
TGTGCCAGCTCGGAAGGGACAGCCTATGGCTACACCTTC
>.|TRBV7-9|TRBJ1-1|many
CASSLLGPEGAFF
TGTGCCAGCAGCTTACTAGGGCCCGAGGGAGCTTTCTTT
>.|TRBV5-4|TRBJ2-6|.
CASSLGQVGSFGANVLTF
TGTGCCAGCAGCTTGGGGCAGGTTGGGAGTTTTGGGGCCAACGTCCTGACTTTC
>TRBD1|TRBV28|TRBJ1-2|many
CASSSRRQGPIRGGYTF
TGTGCCAGCAGTTCAAGGAGACAGGGCCCTATCAGGGGCGGCTACACCTTC
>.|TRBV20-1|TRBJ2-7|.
CSARGGGRAEQYF
TGCAGTGCTAGAGGAGGCGGCAGAGCCGAGCAGTACTTC
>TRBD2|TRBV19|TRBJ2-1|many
CASSLAASSYNEQFF
TGTGCCAGTAGTCTAGCGGCTAGCTCCTACAATGAGCAGTTCTTC
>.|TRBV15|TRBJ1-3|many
CATRAHQDPSGNTIYF
TGTGCCACCAGGGCGCACCAGGACCCCTCTGGAAACACCATATATTTT
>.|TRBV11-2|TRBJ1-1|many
CASSLGPSPTEAFF
TGTGCCAGCAGCTTAGGGCCCAGCCCCACTGAAGCTTTCTTT
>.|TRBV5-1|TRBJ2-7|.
CASSLALGTYEQYF
TGCGCCAGCAGCTTGGCCCTGGGAACCTACGAGCAGTACTTC
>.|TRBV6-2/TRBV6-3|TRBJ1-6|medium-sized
CASSYGQWDSPLHF
TGTGCCAGCAGTTACGGCCAGTGGGATTCACCCCTCCACTTT
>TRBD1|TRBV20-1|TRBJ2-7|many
CSYVGTGAYEQYF
TGCAGTTATGTTGGGACAGGGGCTTACGAGCAGTACTTC
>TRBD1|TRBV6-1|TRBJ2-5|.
CASSEIPPGRGLSKTQYF
TGTGCCAGCAGTGAAATTCCGCCTGGCAGGGGGCTATCGAAGACCCAGTACTTC
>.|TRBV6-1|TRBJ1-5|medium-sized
CASSERTGRISNQPQHF
TGTGCCAGCAGTGAACGTACAGGGAGGATAAGCAATCAGCCCCAGCATTTT
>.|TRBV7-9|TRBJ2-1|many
CASSLFGSGIEQFF
TGTGCCAGCAGCTTATTTGGTAGTGGAATTGAGCAGTTCTTC
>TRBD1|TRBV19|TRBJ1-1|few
CASSPRDRMNTEAFF
TGTGCCAGTAGTCCTCGGGACAGGATGAACACTGAAGCTTTCTTT
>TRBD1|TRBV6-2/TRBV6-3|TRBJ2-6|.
CASSSWDRDSVANFLTF
TGTGCCAGCAGTTCCTGGGACAGGGACTCTGTGGCCAACTTCCTGACTTTC
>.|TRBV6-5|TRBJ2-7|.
CASSYLIPGLNSYEQYF
TGTGCCAGCAGTTACCTCATTCCGGGGCTAAACTCCTACGAGCAGTACTTC
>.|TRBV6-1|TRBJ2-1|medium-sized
CASDTHAGAYNEQFF
TGTGCCAGCGACACTCACGCCGGGGCTTACAATGAGCAGTTCTTC
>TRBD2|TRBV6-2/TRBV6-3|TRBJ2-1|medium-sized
CASGGLVLYNEQFF
TGTGCCAGCGGGGGACTAGTCCTCTACAATGAGCAGTTCTTC
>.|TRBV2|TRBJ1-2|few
CASIVSRDIYCYTF
TGTGCCAGCATTGTAAGCCGGGACATCTATTGCTACACCTTC
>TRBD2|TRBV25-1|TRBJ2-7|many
CASRRTSGSGEQYF
TGTGCCAGCAGGAGGACTAGCGGGAGCGGGGAGCAGTACTTC
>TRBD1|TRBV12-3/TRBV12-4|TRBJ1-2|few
CANTRDSDDYGYTF
TGTGCCAACACCCGGGACAGTGACGACTATGGCTACACCTTC
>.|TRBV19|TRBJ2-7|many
CASRAWVVNIGYEQYF
TGTGCCAGTAGGGCCTGGGTGGTGAATATAGGGTACGAGCAGTACTTC
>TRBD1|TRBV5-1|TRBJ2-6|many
CASSLDRQGALVSGANVLTF
TGCGCCAGCAGCTTGGACCGACAGGGGGCGCTCGTCTCTGGGGCCAACGTCCTGACTTTC
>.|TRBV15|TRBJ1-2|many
CATSRDIQGGGYTF
TGTGCCACCAGCAGAGATATCCAGGGCGGGGGCTACACCTTC
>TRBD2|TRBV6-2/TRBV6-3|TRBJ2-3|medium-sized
CASSKGTSDTDTQYF
TGTGCCAGCAGCAAAGGGACTAGCGACACAGATACGCAGTATTTT
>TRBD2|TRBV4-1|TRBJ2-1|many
CASSHYLIPTSGLGNEQFF
TGCGCCAGCAGCCACTACCTTATCCCGACTAGCGGGTTAGGGAATGAGCAGTTCTTC
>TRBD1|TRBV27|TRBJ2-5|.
CASSQDRGGETQYF
TGTGCCAGCAGTCAGGACAGGGGAGGAGAGACCCAGTACTTC
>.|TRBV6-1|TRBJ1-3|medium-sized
CASSEAPGASGNTIYF
TGTGCCAGCAGTGAAGCGCCGGGTGCCTCTGGAAACACCATATATTTT
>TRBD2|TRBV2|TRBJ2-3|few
CASSERAGGVLATDTQYF
TGTGCCAGCAGTGAACGGGCGGGAGGGGTTCTAGCCACAGATACGCAGTATTTT
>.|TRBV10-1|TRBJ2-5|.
CASSDSIGIQETQYF
TGCGCCAGCAGTGATTCTATAGGTATCCAAGAGACCCAGTACTTC
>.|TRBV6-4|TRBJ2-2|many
CASSAGYTGELFF
TGTGCCAGCAGTGCAGGTTACACCGGGGAGCTGTTTTTT
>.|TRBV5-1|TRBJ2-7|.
CASSLGHVYEQYF
TGCGCCAGCAGCCTCGGGCACGTCTACGAGCAGTACTTC
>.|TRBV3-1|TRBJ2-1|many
CASSPRDSNEQFF
TGTGCCAGCAGCCCTCGGGACTCCAATGAGCAGTTCTTC
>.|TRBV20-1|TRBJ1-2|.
CSASDRRNFYGYTF
TGCAGTGCTTCCGACAGGAGAAACTTCTATGGCTACACCTTC
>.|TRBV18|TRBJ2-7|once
CASSPSSRPYEQYF
TGTGCCAGCTCACCCAGCAGCCGCCCCTACGAGCAGTACTTC
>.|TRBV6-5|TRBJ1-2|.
CASSYKGPHYGYTF
TGTGCCAGCAGTTACAAGGGACCTCACTATGGCTATACCTTC